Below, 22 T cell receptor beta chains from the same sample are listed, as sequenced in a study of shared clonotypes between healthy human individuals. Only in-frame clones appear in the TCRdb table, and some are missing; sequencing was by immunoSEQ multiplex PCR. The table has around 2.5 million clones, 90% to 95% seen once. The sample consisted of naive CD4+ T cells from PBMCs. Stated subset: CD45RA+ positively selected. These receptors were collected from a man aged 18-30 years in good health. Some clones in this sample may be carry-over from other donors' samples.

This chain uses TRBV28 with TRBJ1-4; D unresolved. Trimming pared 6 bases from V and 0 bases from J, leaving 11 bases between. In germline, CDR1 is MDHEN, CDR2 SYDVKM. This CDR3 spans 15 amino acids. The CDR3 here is CASSGSLPTNEKLFF. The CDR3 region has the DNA TGTGCCAGCAGCGGCAGCCTTCCAACTAATGAAAAACTGTTTTTT.

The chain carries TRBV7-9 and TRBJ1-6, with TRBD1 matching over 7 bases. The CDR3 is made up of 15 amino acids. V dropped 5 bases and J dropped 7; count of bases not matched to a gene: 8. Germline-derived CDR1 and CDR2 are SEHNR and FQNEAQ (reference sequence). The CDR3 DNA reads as TGTGCCAGCAGCCCGCGGGACAGCGCGAATTCACCCCTCCACTTT. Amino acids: CASSPRDSANSPLHF.

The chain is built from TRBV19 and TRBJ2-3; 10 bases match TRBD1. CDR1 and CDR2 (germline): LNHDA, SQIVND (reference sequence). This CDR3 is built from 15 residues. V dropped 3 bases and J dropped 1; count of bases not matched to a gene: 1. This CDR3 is CASSMGTGGTDTQYF. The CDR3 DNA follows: TGTGCCAGTAGTATGGGGACAGGGGGCACAGATACGCAGTATTTT.

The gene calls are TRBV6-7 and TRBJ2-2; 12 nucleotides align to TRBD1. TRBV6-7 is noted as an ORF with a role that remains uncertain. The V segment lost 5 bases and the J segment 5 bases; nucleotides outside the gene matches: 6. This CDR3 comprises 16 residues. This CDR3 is CASSPGTGGWTGELFF. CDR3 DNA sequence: TGTGCCAGCAGTCCCGGGACAGGGGGCTGGACCGGGGAGCTGTTTTTT.

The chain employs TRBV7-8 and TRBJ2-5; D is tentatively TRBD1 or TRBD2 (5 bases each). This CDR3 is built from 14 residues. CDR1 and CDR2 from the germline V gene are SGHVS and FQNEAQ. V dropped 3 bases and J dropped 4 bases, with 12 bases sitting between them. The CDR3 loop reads CASSFREWGETQYF. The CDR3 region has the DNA TGTGCCAGCAGCTTCAGGGAGTGGGGAGAGACCCAGTACTTC.

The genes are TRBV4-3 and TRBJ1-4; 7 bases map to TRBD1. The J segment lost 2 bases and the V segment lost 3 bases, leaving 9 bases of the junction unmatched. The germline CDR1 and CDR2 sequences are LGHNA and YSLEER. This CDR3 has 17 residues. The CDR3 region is CASSQYLGRGTNEKLFF. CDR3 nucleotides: TGCGCCAGCAGCCAGTATCTCGGCAGGGGGACTAATGAAAAACTGTTTTTT.

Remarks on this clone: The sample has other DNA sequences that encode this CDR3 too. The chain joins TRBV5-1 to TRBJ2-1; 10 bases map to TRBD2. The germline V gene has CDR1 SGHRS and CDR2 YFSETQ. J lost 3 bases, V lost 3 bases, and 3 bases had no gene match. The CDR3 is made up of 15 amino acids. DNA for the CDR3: TGCGCCAGCAGCTATGGACTAGCGGACTACAATGAGCAGTTCTTC. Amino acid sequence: CASSYGLADYNEQFF.

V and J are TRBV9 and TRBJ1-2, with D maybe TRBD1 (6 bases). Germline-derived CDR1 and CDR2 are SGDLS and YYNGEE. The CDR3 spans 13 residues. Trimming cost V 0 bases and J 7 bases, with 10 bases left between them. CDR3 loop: CASSVEQGFGYTF. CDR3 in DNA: TGTGCCAGCAGCGTAGAACAGGGATTTGGCTACACCTTC.

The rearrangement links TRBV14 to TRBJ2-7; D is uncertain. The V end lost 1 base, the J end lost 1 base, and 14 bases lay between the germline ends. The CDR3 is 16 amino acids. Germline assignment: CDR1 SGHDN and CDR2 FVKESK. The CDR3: CASSQGMRSISYEQYF. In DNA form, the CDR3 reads TGTGCCAGCAGCCAAGGTATGCGGAGTATATCCTACGAGCAGTACTTC.

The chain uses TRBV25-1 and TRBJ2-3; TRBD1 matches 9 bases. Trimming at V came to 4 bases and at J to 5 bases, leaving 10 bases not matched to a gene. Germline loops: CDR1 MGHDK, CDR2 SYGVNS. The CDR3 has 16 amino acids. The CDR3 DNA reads TGTGCCAGCAGTGCCTCGGACAGGGGCAATGGAGATACGCAGTATTTT. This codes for CASSASDRGNGDTQYF.

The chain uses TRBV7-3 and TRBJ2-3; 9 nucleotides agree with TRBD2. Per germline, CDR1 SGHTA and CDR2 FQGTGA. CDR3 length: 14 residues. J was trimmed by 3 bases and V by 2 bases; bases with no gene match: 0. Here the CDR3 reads CASSLLAGTDTQYF. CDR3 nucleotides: TGTGCCAGCAGCTTACTAGCGGGAACAGATACGCAGTATTTT.

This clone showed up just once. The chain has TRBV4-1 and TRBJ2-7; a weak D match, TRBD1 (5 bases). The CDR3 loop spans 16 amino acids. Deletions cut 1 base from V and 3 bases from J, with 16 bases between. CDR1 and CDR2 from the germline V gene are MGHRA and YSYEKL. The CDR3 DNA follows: TGCGCCAGCAGCCAAGGTCCCCTTAGGGGTAGCTACGAGCAGTACTTC. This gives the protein CASSQGPLRGSYEQYF.

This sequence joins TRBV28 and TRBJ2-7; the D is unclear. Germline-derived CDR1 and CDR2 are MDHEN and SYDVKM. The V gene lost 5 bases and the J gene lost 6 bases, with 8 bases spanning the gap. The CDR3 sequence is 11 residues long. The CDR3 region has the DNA TGTGCCAGCAGTCCCCGCGCCGAGCAGTACTTC. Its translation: CASSPRAEQYF.

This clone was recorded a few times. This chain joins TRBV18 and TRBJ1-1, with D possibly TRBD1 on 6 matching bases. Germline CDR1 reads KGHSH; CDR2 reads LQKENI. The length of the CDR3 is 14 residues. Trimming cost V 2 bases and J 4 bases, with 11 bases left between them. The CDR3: CASSPKGDGTEAFF. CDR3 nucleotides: TGTGCCAGCTCACCAAAGGGGGACGGCACTGAAGCTTTCTTT.

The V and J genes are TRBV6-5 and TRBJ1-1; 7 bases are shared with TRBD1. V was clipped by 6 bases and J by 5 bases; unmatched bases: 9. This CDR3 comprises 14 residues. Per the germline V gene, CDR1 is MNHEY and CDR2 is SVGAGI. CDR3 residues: CASRAIDRVTEAFF. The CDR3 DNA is TGTGCCAGCAGAGCGATCGACAGGGTTACTGAAGCTTTCTTT.

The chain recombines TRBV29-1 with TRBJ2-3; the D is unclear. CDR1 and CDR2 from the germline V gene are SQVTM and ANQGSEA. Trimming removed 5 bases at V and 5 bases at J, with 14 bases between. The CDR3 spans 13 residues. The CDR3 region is CSVRLILLDTQYF. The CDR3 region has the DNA TGCAGCGTTCGCCTCATTTTGTTAGATACGCAGTATTTT.

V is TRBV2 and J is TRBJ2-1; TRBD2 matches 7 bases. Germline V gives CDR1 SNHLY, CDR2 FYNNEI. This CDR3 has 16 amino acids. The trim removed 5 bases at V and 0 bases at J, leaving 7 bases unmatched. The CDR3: CASSLPSGLSYNEQFF. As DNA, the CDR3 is TGTGCCAGCAGTTTACCTAGCGGTCTCTCCTACAATGAGCAGTTCTTC.

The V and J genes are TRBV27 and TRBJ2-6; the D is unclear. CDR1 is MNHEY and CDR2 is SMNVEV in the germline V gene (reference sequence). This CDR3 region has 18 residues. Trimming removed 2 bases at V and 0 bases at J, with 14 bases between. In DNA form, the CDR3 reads TGTGCCAGCAGTTTAAAGATTCTAGGAGACTCTGGGGCCAACGTCCTGACTTTC. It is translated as CASSLKILGDSGANVLTF.

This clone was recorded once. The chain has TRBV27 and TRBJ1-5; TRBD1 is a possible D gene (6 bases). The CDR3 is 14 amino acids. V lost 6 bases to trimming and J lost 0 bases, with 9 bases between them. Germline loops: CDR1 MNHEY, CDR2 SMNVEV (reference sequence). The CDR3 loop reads CASSRTDSNQPQHF. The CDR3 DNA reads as TGTGCCAGCAGCCGGACAGATAGCAATCAGCCCCAGCATTTT.

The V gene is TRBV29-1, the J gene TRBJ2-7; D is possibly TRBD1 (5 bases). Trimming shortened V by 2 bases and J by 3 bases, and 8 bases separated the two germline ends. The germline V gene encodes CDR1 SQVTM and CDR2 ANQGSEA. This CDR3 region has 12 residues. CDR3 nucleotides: TGCAGCGTTGAATTTCAGGGCTACGAGCAGTACTTC. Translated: CSVEFQGYEQYF.

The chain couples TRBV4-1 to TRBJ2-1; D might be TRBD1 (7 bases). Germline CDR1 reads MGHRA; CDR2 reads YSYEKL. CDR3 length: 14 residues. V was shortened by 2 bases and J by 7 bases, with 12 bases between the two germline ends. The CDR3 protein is CASSQSSGGNEQFF. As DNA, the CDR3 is TGCGCCAGCAGCCAATCCTCAGGGGGGAATGAGCAGTTCTTC.

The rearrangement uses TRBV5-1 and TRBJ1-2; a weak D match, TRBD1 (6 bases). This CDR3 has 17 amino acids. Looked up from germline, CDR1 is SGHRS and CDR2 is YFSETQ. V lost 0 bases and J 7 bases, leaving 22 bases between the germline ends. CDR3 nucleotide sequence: TGCGCCAGCAGCTTGGGACAGGTCCGTTATGGGGTTGTTGGCTACACCTTC. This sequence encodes CASSLGQVRYGVVGYTF.